This T cell receptor beta chain was found in a study of naive and memory T cell subsets. Broader study findings: Expression changes during T cell differentiation may affect RNA-based TCR counts.

CDR3 length: 13 residues. Trimming stripped 4 bases from V and 5 bases from J, with 11 bases between. CDR1 is SEHNR and CDR2 is FQNEAQ in the germline V gene (reference sequence). This clonotype occurred a few times. Antigen specificity is unknown. Two oligonucleotides, mixed equimolar, formed the beta constant-region primer covering TRBC1 and TRBC2. Ligated cDNA was amplified by four rounds of PCR with nested alpha and beta constant-region primers and SP2. MiXCR, applied by TCRdb to the UMI-ligation and nested PCR reads, yields one record per CDR3 protein. This table holds 130,000 to 150,000 distinct CDR3 sequences, about 18% found once.

Material: naive CD4+ T cells from blood. The TCR originated in a human donor in good health. The genes are TRBV7-9 and TRBJ2-5, with D tentatively TRBD1 or TRBD2 (5 bases each). The CDR3 reads CASSWGLGETQYF. Written as DNA, the CDR3 is TGTGCCAGCAGCTGGGGGTTGGGGGAGACCCAGTACTTC.